A single sample is the source of the 28 T cell receptor beta chains below, sequenced in a study of T cell repertoires in cytomegalovirus infection. Via MiXCR, TCRdb re-called the reads, giving one row per CDR3 protein. The sample lists 550,000 to 700,000 distinct CDR3 sequences; about 40% were seen once. No antigen has been assigned to these receptors. Sequenced here: cultured PBMCs, sampled from culture after CMV antigen stimulation. These receptors were obtained from a human donor in good health (CMV status not recorded). Some clones in this sample may be carry-over from other donors' samples.

At least ten counts were recorded for this clonotype. The chain has TRBV7-6 and TRBJ1-1; possibly TRBD1 for D (5 bases). CDR1 is SGHVS and CDR2 is FNYEAQ in the germline V gene. V lost 5 bases to trimming and J lost 7 bases, with 14 bases between them. The CDR3 sequence is 13 residues long. In DNA form, the CDR3 reads TGTGCCAGCAGCCGAAATCGGGACGGTGAAGCTTTCTTT. Protein: CASSRNRDGEAFF.

The chain uses TRBV4-1 and TRBJ1-5, with 8 nucleotides matching TRBD1. In germline, CDR1 is MGHRA, CDR2 YSYEKL. The trim removed 2 bases at V and 5 bases at J, leaving 11 bases unmatched. The CDR3 totals 17 residues. In DNA, the CDR3 is TGCGCCAGCAGCCAACCCCTACAGGGGGAAGGCTATCAGCCCCAGCATTTT. It is translated as CASSQPLQGEGYQPQHF.

This clonotype was counted between two and nine times. The CDR3, as DNA: TGTGCCAGCAGCTTAGCACCCCGGGGGTACACCGGGGAGCTGTTTTTT. As protein: CASSLAPRGYTGELFF. This chain joins TRBV7-8 and TRBJ2-2, with D maybe TRBD2 (6 bases). CDR1 is SGHVS and CDR2 is FQNEAQ in the germline V gene. V was cut by 0 bases and J by 3 bases, with 11 bases left in between. CDR3 length: 16 residues.

The rearrangement links TRBV7-9 to TRBJ1-1; 7 nucleotides align to TRBD1. This CDR3 comprises 15 residues. The ends lost 5 bases at V and 2 bases at J; junction bases unmatched: 8. Per the germline V gene, CDR1 is SEHNR and CDR2 is FQNEAQ (reference sequence). The CDR3 sequence: CASSARGQINTEAFF. In DNA form, the CDR3 reads TGTGCCAGCAGCGCCAGGGGACAGATCAACACTGAAGCTTTCTTT.

J is TRBJ1-1 and V is TRBV2, with TRBD1 identical over 7 bases. The CDR3 sequence is 17 residues long. Germline V lookup: CDR1 SNHLY, CDR2 FYNNEI. Trimming cost V 3 bases and J 8 bases; bases outside gene matches: 18. The CDR3 DNA sequence: TGTGCCAGCAGTGACAATGACAGGGACCTGGAAAACGAAGAAGCTTTCTTT. Amino acid sequence: CASSDNDRDLENEEAFF.

This clonotype was seen a handful of times. The DNA of the CDR3 is TGTGCCAGCAGTCAGAACAGGGGGCCCCAGCATTTT. Encoded protein: CASSQNRGPQHF. V is TRBV6-5 and J is TRBJ1-5, with 7 bases lining up with TRBD1. Trimming at V came to 5 bases and at J to 9 bases, leaving 4 bases not matched to a gene. CDR1 and CDR2 from the germline V gene are MNHEY and SVGAGI. The CDR3 has 12 amino acids.

The chain is built from TRBV7-3 and TRBJ2-7; 10 bases are a match to TRBD1. The germline gives CDR1 SGHTA, CDR2 FQGTGA. CDR3 length equals 15 residues. J was trimmed by 5 bases and V by 6 bases; bases with no gene match: 10. The CDR3 bases are TGTGCCAGCAGTAGTCCGGGACAGGGGATCGACGAGCAGTACTTC. The encoded protein is CASSSPGQGIDEQYF.

V gene TRBV12-3 or TRBV12-4 combines with J gene TRBJ1-5; D is unresolved. CDR3 length: 13 residues. Trimming left V 3 bases short and J 5 bases short, with 8 bases between. Here the CDR3 reads CASSLNTDQPQHF. In nucleotides, the CDR3 is TGTGCCAGCAGTTTGAACACCGATCAGCCCCAGCATTTT.

The chain combines TRBV12-3 or TRBV12-4 with TRBJ1-4; D not certain. The CDR3 sequence is 17 residues long. V lost 6 bases to trimming and J lost 4 bases, with 21 bases between them. The CDR3, as DNA: TGTGCCAGCAGATTTAGCGGTTTTAAAAGGAATAATGAAAAACTGTTTTTT. As protein: CASRFSGFKRNNEKLFF.

This clonotype was detected only once. The rearrangement uses TRBV4-3 and TRBJ1-3, with D unclear. The V gene lost 0 bases and the J gene lost 6 bases, with 6 bases spanning the gap. Germline V lookup: CDR1 LGHNA, CDR2 YSLEER. The CDR3 has 13 amino acids. Here the CDR3 reads CASSQDGANTIYF. CDR3 DNA: TGCGCCAGCAGCCAAGATGGAGCAAACACCATATATTTT.

This chain uses TRBV6-6 with TRBJ2-5; TRBD1 matches at 7 bases. The germline gives CDR1 MNHNY, CDR2 SVGAGI (reference sequence). There are 14 residues in the CDR3. V trimming: 10 bases; J trimming: 1 base; junction bases outside the gene matches: 9. DNA for the CDR3: TGTGCCACTAGGACAGGATCATCCCAAGAGACCCAGTACTTC. It specifies CATRTGSSQETQYF.

The rearrangement uses TRBV7-9 and TRBJ1-1; D is unresolved. The germline CDR1 and CDR2 sequences are SEHNR and FQNEAQ (reference sequence). The CDR3 sequence is 12 residues long. Trimming removed 2 bases at V and 11 bases at J, with 12 bases between. CDR3 DNA sequence: TGTGCCAGCAGCTTATTACCGGATCGGGCTTTCTTT. Encoded protein: CASSLLPDRAFF.

This clonotype was detected only a few times. This chain connects TRBV27 to TRBJ2-1; no firm D call. This CDR3 has 15 amino acids. V dropped 5 bases and J dropped 0 bases, with 11 bases sitting between them. CDR1 MNHEY and CDR2 SMNVEV come from the germline V gene (reference sequence). CDR3 sequence: CASSPDRYSYNEQFF. CDR3 nucleotides: TGTGCCAGCAGTCCCGATCGCTACTCCTACAATGAGCAGTTCTTC.

The chain is built from TRBV7-2 and TRBJ2-5, with D possibly being TRBD1 (5 bases). Trimming removed 3 bases from V and 3 bases from J, with 14 bases in between. The CDR3 loop spans 15 amino acids. CDR1 is SGHTA, CDR2 FQGNSA, per germline. DNA of the CDR3: TGTGCCAGCAGCTTGGGGCTGACTCCCGAAGAGACCCAGTACTTC. Amino acid sequence: CASSLGLTPEETQYF.

This clonotype turned up a few times. This rearrangement joins TRBV7-9 to TRBJ2-1; the D gene could be TRBD1 or TRBD2 (5 bases each). The CDR3 is 14 residues long. Trimming cost V 1 base and J 8 bases, with 12 bases left between them. CDR1 and CDR2 from the germline V gene are SEHNR and FQNEAQ (reference sequence). CDR3 coding DNA: TGTGCCAGCAGCTTAGTTGGGGGAAGCTATGAGCAGTTCTTC. It specifies CASSLVGGSYEQFF.

The rearrangement links TRBV11-2 to TRBJ1-5; D perhaps matches TRBD1 (5 bases). In germline, CDR1 is SGHAT, CDR2 FQNNGV. V was pared by 5 bases and J by 7 bases, with 18 bases between. The length of the CDR3 is 15 residues. The CDR3 nucleotides are TGTGCCAGCAGCCCGGGGACTGGCAGCCGGCAGCCCCAGCATTTT. Its protein is CASSPGTGSRQPQHF.

This clonotype appeared a few times. The chain joins TRBV7-2 to TRBJ2-1; 10 bases line up with TRBD1. V was clipped by 3 bases and J by 0 bases; unmatched bases: 5. The germline V gene has CDR1 SGHTA and CDR2 FQGNSA. CDR3 length equals 17 residues. This CDR3 is CASSFGTGESSYNEQFF. In DNA form, the CDR3 reads TGTGCCAGCAGCTTCGGGACAGGGGAGAGCTCCTACAATGAGCAGTTCTTC.

V usage is TRBV20-1 and J usage is TRBJ1-5, with 8 bases that match TRBD1. The CDR3 consists of 13 residues. Trimming cost V 3 bases and J 5 bases; bases outside gene matches: 3. Germline V CDR1 and CDR2: DFQATT, SNEGSKA (reference sequence). The CDR3 spells CSASTGGDQPQHF. Written as DNA, the CDR3 is TGCAGTGCTAGTACAGGGGGGGATCAGCCCCAGCATTTT.

V gene TRBV10-3 combines with J gene TRBJ2-2; 10 nucleotides align to TRBD1. CDR3 size: 16 residues. Germline V CDR1 and CDR2: ENHRY, SYGVKD. V trimming: 7 bases; J trimming: 4 bases; junction bases outside the gene matches: 9. The DNA for the CDR3 is TGTGCCATCAAGCCCGGACAGGGGGGGGGCACCGGGGAGCTGTTTTTT. It is translated as CAIKPGQGGGTGELFF.

The genes are TRBV7-4 and TRBJ2-3; D is ambiguous. The CDR3 contains 15 residues. V was trimmed by 2 bases and J by 1 base, leaving 10 bases between them. Germline-derived CDR1 and CDR2 are SGHVT and SQSDAQ. CDR3 region: CASSLNQYGTDTQYF. CDR3 nucleotides: TGTGCCAGCAGCTTAAATCAGTACGGCACAGATACGCAGTATTTT.

This clonotype has only one observation. The V gene is TRBV5-5, the J gene TRBJ2-2; the match to TRBD2 covers 9 bases. Germline V gene lookup returns CDR1 SGHKS and CDR2 YYEKEE (reference sequence). Germline trimming cut 1 base from V and 4 bases from J; bases unmatched to any gene: 5. There are 16 residues in the CDR3. The CDR3 loop reads CASSLMTSGGTGELFF. CDR3 nucleotides: TGTGCCAGCAGCTTGATGACTAGCGGAGGCACCGGGGAGCTGTTTTTT.

The V gene is TRBV2, the J gene TRBJ2-1, with TRBD1 identical over 9 bases. The CDR3 contains 15 residues. The V gene end was trimmed by 6 bases and the J gene end by 6 bases; junction bases not matched to a gene: 9. Germline lookup yields CDR1 SNHLY and CDR2 FYNNEI. This chain's CDR3 is CASSATGGAGNEQFF. The CDR3, as DNA: TGTGCCAGCAGCGCTACAGGGGGCGCGGGCAATGAGCAGTTCTTC.

In its sample, this clonotype was seen a few times. At one end, the junction sequence differs from germline, possibly due to a read error. The rearrangement links TRBV15 to TRBJ1-3; the D is unclear. CDR3 length equals 13 residues. In germline, CDR1 is LNHNV, CDR2 YYDKDF (reference sequence). The CDR3 protein is CATSRDEGNTIYF. The CDR3 nucleotides are TGTGCTACCAGCAGAGATGAGGGAAACACCATATATTTT. The full variable domain, in which reference TRBV15 and TRBJ1-3 provide the parts outside the CDR3, is DAMVIQNPRYQVTQFGKPVTLSCSQTLNHNVMYWYQQKSSQAPKLLFHYYDKDFNNEADTPDNFQSRRPNTSFCFLDIRSPGLGDTAMYLCATSRDEGNTIYFGEGSWLTVV.

This rearrangement joins TRBV7-3 to TRBJ1-3; D possibly corresponds to TRBD1 (5 bases). Per the germline V gene, CDR1 is SGHTA and CDR2 is FQGTGA. CDR3 length: 16 residues. Trimming cost V 2 bases and J 0 bases, with 11 bases left between them. CDR3 amino acids: CASSLGGATSGNTIYF. DNA of the CDR3: TGTGCCAGCAGCTTAGGAGGGGCCACCTCTGGAAACACCATATATTTT.

The gene calls are TRBV7-2 and TRBJ2-7; D possibly uses TRBD1 or TRBD2 (5 bases each). Deletions cut 5 bases from V and 3 bases from J, with 14 bases between. The CDR3 contains 14 residues. Germline assignment: CDR1 SGHTA and CDR2 FQGNSA. The CDR3 loop reads CASSPQRGDYEQYF. The CDR3 coding sequence is TGTGCCAGCAGCCCCCAGAGAGGGGACTACGAGCAGTACTTC.

The chain is built from TRBV12-3 or TRBV12-4 and TRBJ1-1, with D possibly matching TRBD1 (5 bases). The CDR3 runs to 18 residues. Trimming removed 7 bases at V and 0 bases at J, with 24 bases between. This CDR3 is CASTFGRGGGRMNTEAFF. The DNA of the CDR3 is TGTGCCAGCACCTTCGGTCGTGGTGGGGGACGGATGAACACTGAAGCTTTCTTT.

This clonotype was detected only a few times. The V and J genes are TRBV4-1 and TRBJ2-7, with D perhaps TRBD2 (6 bases). The germline gives CDR1 MGHRA, CDR2 YSYEKL. This CDR3 region has 14 residues. V lost 2 bases and J lost 9, with 17 bases in between. CDR3 coding DNA: TGCGCCAGCAGCCAAAACCCGACTAGTCGGGGGCAGTACTTC. Translating gives CASSQNPTSRGQYF.

The CDR3 spells CASSLESVGIQYF. CDR3 coding DNA: TGTGCCAGCAGCTTAGAGAGTGTAGGCATTCAGTACTTC. This chain joins TRBV7-2 and TRBJ2-4; the D is unclear. The V gene's germline CDR1 is SGHTA and CDR2 FQGNSA. The CDR3 runs to 13 residues. Trimming stripped 1 base from V and 9 bases from J, with 10 bases between.